These 7 T cell receptor beta chains originate from one sample sequenced in a study of blood T cell repertoires in COVID-19. Measured with immunoSEQ multiplex PCR; TCRdb has only the in-frame clones, and not every one. The sample has under 35,000 clones; 80% to 90% are singletons. The sample comprised peripheral blood. The source of these receptors is a man in his sixties with active COVID-19.

J is TRBJ2-7 and V is TRBV7-6, with TRBD1 matching 9 bases. The germline CDR1 and CDR2 sequences are SGHVS and FNYEAQ. The CDR3 is made up of 15 amino acids. V was clipped by 1 base and J by 1 base; unmatched bases: 2. Here the CDR3 reads CASSLEDRGSYEQYF. The CDR3 nucleotides are TGTGCCAGCAGCTTAGAAGACAGGGGGTCCTACGAGCAGTACTTC.

CDR3 DNA sequence: TGTGCCAGCCGGAAAGGGACAGGGGACAATGAGCAGTTCTTC. Its translation is CASRKGTGDNEQFF. The chain recombines TRBV6-4 with TRBJ2-1; 10 bases line up with TRBD1. The germline V gene has CDR1 MRHNA and CDR2 SNTAGT. The trim removed 8 bases at V and 5 bases at J, leaving 6 bases unmatched. This CDR3 region has 14 residues.

The chain has TRBV27 and TRBJ2-7; possible D gene TRBD1, 7 bases. V lost 6 bases, J lost 2 bases, and 14 bases lay in between. This CDR3 has 14 amino acids. Germline V gene sequence: CDR1 MNHEY, CDR2 SMNVEV (reference sequence). The chain's CDR3 is CASSRQGGPYEQYF. The CDR3 region has the DNA TGTGCCAGCAGCCGGCAGGGGGGACCCTACGAGCAGTACTTC.

This rearrangement joins TRBV7-3 to TRBJ2-3; tentative D call: TRBD2 (6 bases). V was pared by 5 bases and J by 5 bases, with 14 bases between. Germline assignment: CDR1 SGHTA and CDR2 FQGTGA. This CDR3 has 14 residues. For the CDR3, the DNA is TGTGCCAGCAGCCCCCTTGGAGCGGGAGATACGCAGTATTTT. Encoded protein: CASSPLGAGDTQYF. The whole variable domain, filled in from reference TRBV7-3 and TRBJ2-3, reads GAGVSQTPSNKVTEKGKYVELRCDPISGHTALYWYRQSLGQGPEFLIYFQGTGAADDSGLPNDRFFAVRPEGSVSTLKIQRTERGDSAVYLCASSPLGAGDTQYFGPGTRLTVL.

The V gene is TRBV10-2, the J gene TRBJ1-6; 10 bases line up with TRBD1. The CDR3 is made up of 17 amino acids. CDR1 is WSHSY and CDR2 is SAAADI in the germline V gene. Trimming cost V 4 bases and J 0 bases; bases outside gene matches: 3. The CDR3 DNA reads as TGCGCCAGCAGTGTTCGGGACAGGGGCTCCTATAATTCACCCCTCCACTTT. Translated: CASSVRDRGSYNSPLHF.

The chain couples TRBV18 to TRBJ2-1; TRBD2 matches 7 bases. From germline, CDR1 is KGHSH and CDR2 LQKENI. The CDR3 spans 15 residues. Unmatched junction bases numbered 10, after V lost 6 bases and J lost 5 bases. CDR3 coding DNA: TGTGCCAGCTCGCCCTGGGAGGGAGGGAACAATGAGCAGTTCTTC. It yields the protein CASSPWEGGNNEQFF.

This clone was seen once. This chain connects TRBV20-1 to TRBJ2-3; D unclear. V gave up 3 bases and J gave up 4 bases, with 23 bases separating them. In germline, CDR1 is DFQATT, CDR2 SNEGSKA (reference sequence). The CDR3 extends over 17 amino acids. CDR3 in amino acids: CSASSGRQPRFPDTQYF. CDR3 DNA: TGCAGTGCTAGTTCCGGCAGACAACCTCGGTTCCCAGATACGCAGTATTTT.